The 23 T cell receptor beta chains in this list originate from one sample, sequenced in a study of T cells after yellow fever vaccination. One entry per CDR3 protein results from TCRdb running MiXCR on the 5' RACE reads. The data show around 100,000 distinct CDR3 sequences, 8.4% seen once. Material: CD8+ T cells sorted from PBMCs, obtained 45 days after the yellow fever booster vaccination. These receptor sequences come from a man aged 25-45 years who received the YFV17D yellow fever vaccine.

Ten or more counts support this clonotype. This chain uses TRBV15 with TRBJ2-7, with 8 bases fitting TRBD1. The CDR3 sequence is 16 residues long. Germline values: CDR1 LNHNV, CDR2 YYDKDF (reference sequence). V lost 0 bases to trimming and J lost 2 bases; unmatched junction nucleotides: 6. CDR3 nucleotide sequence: TGTGCCACCAGCAGAGATACGGGACAGGCCACCTACGAGCAGTACTTC. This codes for CATSRDTGQATYEQYF.

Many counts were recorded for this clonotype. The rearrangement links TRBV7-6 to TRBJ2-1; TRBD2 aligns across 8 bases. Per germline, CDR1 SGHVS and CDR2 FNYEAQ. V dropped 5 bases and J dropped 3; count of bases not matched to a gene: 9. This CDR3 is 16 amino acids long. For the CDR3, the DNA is TGTGCCAGCAGCCCACAGCGCGGGAGGTTCTACAATGAGCAGTTCTTC. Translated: CASSPQRGRFYNEQFF.

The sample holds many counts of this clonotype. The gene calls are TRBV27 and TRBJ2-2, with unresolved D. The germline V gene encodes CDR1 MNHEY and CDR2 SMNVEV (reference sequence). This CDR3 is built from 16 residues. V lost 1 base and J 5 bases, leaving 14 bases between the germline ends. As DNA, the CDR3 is TGTGCCAGCAGTTTATATTCGGGTTCCCGGACCGGGGAGCTGTTTTTT. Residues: CASSLYSGSRTGELFF.

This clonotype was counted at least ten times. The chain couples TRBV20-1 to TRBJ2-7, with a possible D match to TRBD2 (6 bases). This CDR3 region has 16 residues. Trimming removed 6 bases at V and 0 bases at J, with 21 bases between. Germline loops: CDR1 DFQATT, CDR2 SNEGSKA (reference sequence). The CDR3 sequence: CSARGGIVAVSYEQYF. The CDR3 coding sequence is TGCAGTGCCCGAGGCGGGATCGTAGCGGTCTCCTACGAGCAGTACTTC.

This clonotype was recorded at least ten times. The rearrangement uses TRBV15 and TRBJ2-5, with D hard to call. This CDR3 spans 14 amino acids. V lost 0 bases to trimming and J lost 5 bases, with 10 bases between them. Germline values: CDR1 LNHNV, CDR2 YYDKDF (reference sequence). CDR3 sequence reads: CATSRDRTLETQYF. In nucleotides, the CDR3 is TGTGCCACCAGCAGAGATCGAACTTTGGAGACCCAGTACTTC.

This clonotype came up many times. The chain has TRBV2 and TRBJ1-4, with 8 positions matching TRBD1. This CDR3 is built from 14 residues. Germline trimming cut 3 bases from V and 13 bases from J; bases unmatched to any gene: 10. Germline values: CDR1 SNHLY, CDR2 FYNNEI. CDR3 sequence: CASSEDREHLVLFF. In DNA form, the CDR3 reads TGTGCCAGCAGTGAGGACAGGGAGCATTTGGTACTGTTTTTT. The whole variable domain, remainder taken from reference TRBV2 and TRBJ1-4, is EPEVTQTPSHQVTQMGQEVILRCVPISNHLYFYWYRQILGQKVEFLVSFYNNEISEKSEIFDDQFSVERPDGSNFTLKIRSTKLEDSAMYFCASSEDREHLVLFFGSGTQLSVL.

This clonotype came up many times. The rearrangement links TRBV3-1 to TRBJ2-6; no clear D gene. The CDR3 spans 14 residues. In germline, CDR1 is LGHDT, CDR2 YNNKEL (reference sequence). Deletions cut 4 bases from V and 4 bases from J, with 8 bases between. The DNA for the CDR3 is TGTGCCAGCAGCCCCCTCGAAGGGGCCAACGTCCTGACTTTC. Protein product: CASSPLEGANVLTF.

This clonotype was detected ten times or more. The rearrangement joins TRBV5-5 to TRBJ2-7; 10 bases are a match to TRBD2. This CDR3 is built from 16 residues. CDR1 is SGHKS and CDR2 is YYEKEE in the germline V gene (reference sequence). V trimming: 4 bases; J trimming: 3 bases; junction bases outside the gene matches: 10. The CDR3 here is CASSLEAGGPYYEQYF. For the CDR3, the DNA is TGTGCCAGCAGCCTCGAAGCGGGAGGGCCGTACTACGAGCAGTACTTC. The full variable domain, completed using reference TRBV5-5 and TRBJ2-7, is DAGVTQSPTHLIKTRGQQVTLRCSPISGHKSVSWYQQVLGQGPQFIFQYYEKEERGRGNFPDRFSARQFPNYSSELNVNALLLGDSALYLCASSLEAGGPYYEQYFGPGTRLTVT.

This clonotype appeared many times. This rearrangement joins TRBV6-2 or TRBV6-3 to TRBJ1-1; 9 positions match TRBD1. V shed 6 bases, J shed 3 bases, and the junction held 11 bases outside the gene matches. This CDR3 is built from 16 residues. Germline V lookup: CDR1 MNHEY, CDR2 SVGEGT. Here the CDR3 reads CASRLLWDREDTEAFF. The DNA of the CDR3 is TGTGCCAGCAGATTACTATGGGACAGGGAGGACACTGAAGCTTTCTTT.

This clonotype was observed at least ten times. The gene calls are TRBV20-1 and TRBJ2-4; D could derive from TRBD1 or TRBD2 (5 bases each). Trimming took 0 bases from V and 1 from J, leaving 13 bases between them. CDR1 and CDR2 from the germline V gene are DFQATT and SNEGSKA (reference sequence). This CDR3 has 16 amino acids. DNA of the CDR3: TGCAGTGCTAGAGATAGAGGGGACCTGGCCAAAAACATTCAGTACTTC. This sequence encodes CSARDRGDLAKNIQYF.

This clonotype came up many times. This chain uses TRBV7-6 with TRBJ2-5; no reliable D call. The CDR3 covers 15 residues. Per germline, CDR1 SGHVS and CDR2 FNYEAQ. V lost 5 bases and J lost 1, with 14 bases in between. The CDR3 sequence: CASSLSPLAQETQYF. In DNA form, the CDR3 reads TGTGCCAGCAGCCTCTCACCCCTTGCCCAAGAGACCCAGTACTTC.

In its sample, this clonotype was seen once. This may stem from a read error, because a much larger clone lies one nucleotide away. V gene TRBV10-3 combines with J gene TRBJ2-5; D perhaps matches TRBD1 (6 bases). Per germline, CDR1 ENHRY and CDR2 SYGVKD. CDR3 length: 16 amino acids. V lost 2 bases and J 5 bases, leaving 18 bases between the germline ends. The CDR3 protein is CAISERGQTIHETQYF. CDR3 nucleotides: TGTGCCATCAGTGAGCGGGGACAAACGATCCATGAGACCCAGTACTTC.

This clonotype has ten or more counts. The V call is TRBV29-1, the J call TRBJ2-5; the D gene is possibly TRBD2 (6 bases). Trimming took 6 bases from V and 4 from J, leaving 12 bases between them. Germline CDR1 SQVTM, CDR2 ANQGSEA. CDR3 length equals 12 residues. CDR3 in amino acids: CSVWTIAETQYF. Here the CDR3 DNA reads TGCAGCGTCTGGACTATTGCAGAGACCCAGTACTTC.

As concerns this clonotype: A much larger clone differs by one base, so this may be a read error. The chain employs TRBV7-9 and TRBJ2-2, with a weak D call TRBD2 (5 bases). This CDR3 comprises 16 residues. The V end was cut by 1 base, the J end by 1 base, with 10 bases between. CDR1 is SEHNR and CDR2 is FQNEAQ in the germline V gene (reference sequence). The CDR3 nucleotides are TGTGCCAGCAGCTTAGTAGGGAGCGAGAACACCGGGGAGCTGTTTTTT. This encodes CASSLVGSENTGELFF.

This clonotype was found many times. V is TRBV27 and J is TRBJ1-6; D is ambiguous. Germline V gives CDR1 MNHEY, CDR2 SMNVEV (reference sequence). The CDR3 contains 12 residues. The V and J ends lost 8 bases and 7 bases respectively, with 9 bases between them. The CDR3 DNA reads TGTGCCAGCTCCTCGGGGAATTCACCCCTCCACTTT. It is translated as CASSSGNSPLHF.

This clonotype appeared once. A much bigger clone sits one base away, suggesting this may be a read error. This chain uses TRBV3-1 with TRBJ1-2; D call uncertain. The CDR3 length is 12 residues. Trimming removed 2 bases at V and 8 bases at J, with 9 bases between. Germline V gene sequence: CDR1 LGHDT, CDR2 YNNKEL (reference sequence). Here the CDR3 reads CASSQFAGGYTF. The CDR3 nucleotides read TGTGCCAGCAGCCAATTCGCCGGAGGCTACACCTTC.

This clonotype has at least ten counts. The CDR3 protein is CASRENIYEQYF. The CDR3 DNA is TGCGCCAGCAGAGAGAATATCTACGAGCAGTACTTC. The rearrangement uses TRBV10-2 and TRBJ2-7, with no clear D. The V end lost 6 bases, the J end lost 3 bases, and 9 bases lay between the germline ends. CDR1 is WSHSY, CDR2 SAAADI, per germline. The CDR3 totals 12 residues.

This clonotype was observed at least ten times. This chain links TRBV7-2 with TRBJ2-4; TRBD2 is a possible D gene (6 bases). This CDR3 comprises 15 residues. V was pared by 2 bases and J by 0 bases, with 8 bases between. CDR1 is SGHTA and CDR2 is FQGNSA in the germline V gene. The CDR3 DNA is TGTGCCAGCAGCTTAACGGGACTAGCCAAAAACATTCAGTACTTC. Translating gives CASSLTGLAKNIQYF. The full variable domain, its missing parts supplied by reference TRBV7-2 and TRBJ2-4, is GAGVSQSPSNKVTEKGKDVELRCDPISGHTALYWYRQSLGQGLEFLIYFQGNSAPDKSGLPSDRFSAERTGGSVSTLTIQRTQQEDSAVYLCASSLTGLAKNIQYFGAGTRLSVL.

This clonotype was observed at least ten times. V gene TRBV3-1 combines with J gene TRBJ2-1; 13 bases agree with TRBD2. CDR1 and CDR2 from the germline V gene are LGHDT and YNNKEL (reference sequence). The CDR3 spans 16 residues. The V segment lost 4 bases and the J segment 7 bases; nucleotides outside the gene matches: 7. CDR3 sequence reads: CASSLQLAGGGNEQFF. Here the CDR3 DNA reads TGTGCCAGCAGCCTACAACTAGCGGGAGGGGGGAATGAGCAGTTCTTC.

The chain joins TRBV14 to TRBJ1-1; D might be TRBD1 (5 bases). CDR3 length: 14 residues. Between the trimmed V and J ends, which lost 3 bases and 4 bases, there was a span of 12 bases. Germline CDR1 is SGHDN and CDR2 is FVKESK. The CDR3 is CASSHRIGGTEAFF. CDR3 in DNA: TGTGCCAGCAGCCACCGGATTGGGGGCACTGAAGCTTTCTTT.

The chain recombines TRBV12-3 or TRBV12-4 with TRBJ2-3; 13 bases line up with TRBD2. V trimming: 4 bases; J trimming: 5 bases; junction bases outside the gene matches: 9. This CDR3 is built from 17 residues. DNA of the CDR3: TGTGCCAGCAGTTCCACTAGCGGGAGGGCCGAGGTAGATACGCAGTATTTT. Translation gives CASSSTSGRAEVDTQYF.

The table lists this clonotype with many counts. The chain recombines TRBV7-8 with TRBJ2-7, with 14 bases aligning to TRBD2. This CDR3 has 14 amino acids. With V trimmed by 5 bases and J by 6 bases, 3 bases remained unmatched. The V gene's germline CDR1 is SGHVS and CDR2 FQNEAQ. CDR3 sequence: CASSVGTSGSEQYF. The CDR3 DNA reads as TGTGCCAGCAGCGTGGGGACTAGCGGGAGCGAGCAGTACTTC.

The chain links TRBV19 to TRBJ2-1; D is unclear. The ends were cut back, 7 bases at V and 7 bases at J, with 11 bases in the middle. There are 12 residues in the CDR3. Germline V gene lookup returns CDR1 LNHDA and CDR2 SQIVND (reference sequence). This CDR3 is CASTASPNEQFF. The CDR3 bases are TGTGCCAGTACGGCTAGTCCGAATGAGCAGTTCTTC.